Each of the 19 T cell receptor beta chains below was sequenced from the same sample in a study of blood T cell repertoires in COVID-19. Sequencing used immunoSEQ multiplex PCR; TCRdb keeps in-frame clones, though not all of them. The sample contains 210,000 or so clones, under 90% of which appear only once. The source material was peripheral blood. The source is a man between 40 and 49 years old with acute or convalescent COVID-19.

The chain recombines TRBV6-6 with TRBJ2-5, with 10 bases fitting TRBD1. The CDR3 contains 15 residues. Germline assignment: CDR1 MNHNY and CDR2 SVGAGI (reference sequence). V trimming: 5 bases; J trimming: 4 bases; junction bases outside the gene matches: 7. The CDR3 sequence is CASSGADRGRETQYF. The CDR3 nucleotides read TGTGCCAGCAGTGGAGCCGACAGGGGGCGAGAGACCCAGTACTTC.

The chain has TRBV6-5 and TRBJ2-2; the D gene is possibly TRBD1 (6 bases). The V end was cut by 6 bases, the J end by 5 bases, with 16 bases between. From germline, CDR1 is MNHEY and CDR2 SVGAGI. The CDR3 loop spans 15 amino acids. The CDR3: CASRPNRVRTGELFF. CDR3 DNA: TGTGCCAGCAGGCCGAACAGGGTTAGGACCGGGGAGCTGTTTTTT.

About this clone: In the same sample, other DNA sequences code for this CDR3. This chain joins TRBV5-6 and TRBJ2-7, with 7 bases aligning to TRBD1. V lost 0 bases and J lost 2; bases outside the gene matches: 2. Germline V gene sequence: CDR1 SGHDT, CDR2 YYEEEE. This CDR3 comprises 14 residues. The chain's CDR3 is CASSLGQGAYEQYF. In nucleotides, the CDR3 is TGTGCCAGCAGCTTGGGACAGGGAGCCTACGAGCAGTACTTC.

A few counts support this clone. V gene TRBV19 combines with J gene TRBJ1-5; D is uncertain. V lost 5 bases and J lost 4, with 24 bases in between. Germline values: CDR1 LNHDA, CDR2 SQIVND (reference sequence). The CDR3 consists of 18 residues. CDR3 coding DNA: TGTGCCAGTAGTCCAGGAGCAGTGGGAGGGATGAGAAATCAGCCCCAGCATTTT. Translating gives CASSPGAVGGMRNQPQHF.

This chain uses TRBV12-3 or TRBV12-4 with TRBJ2-7; tentatively, D is TRBD2 (5 bases). This CDR3 has 12 residues. Trimming removed 6 bases from V and 3 bases from J, with 9 bases in between. CDR3 region: CASSRLSYEQYF. In DNA, the CDR3 is TGTGCCAGCAGCAGACTAAGCTACGAGCAGTACTTC.

The V call is TRBV27, the J call TRBJ1-6; D ambiguous. The CDR3 totals 13 residues. The V end was cut by 3 bases, the J end by 8 bases, with 8 bases between. CDR1 is MNHEY, CDR2 SMNVEV, per germline (reference sequence). The CDR3 here is CASSFQEDSPLHF. The CDR3 nucleotides are TGTGCCAGCAGTTTCCAGGAAGATTCACCCCTCCACTTT.

The chain couples TRBV6-1 to TRBJ1-2; a weak D match, TRBD1 (6 bases). Germline CDR1 MNHNS, CDR2 SASEGT. The length of the CDR3 is 16 residues. The ends were cut back, 3 bases at V and 4 bases at J, with 18 bases in the middle. The CDR3 is CASSDATGTRLYGYTF. The CDR3 DNA follows: TGTGCCAGCAGTGACGCAACCGGGACAAGGCTCTATGGCTACACCTTC.

The gene calls are TRBV2 and TRBJ1-1; 7 bases map to TRBD1. The germline V gene has CDR1 SNHLY and CDR2 FYNNEI. Trimming removed 8 bases from V and 3 bases from J; junction bases left unmatched: 3. The CDR3 covers 12 residues. This CDR3 is CASEGGDTEAFF. The CDR3 DNA reads as TGTGCCAGCGAAGGGGGCGACACTGAAGCTTTCTTT.

The J gene is TRBJ2-1, the V gene TRBV7-2; perhaps TRBD1 as D (6 bases). The ends were cut back, 3 bases at V and 2 bases at J, with 14 bases in the middle. Germline CDR1 reads SGHTA; CDR2 reads FQGNSA. This CDR3 spans 16 amino acids. CDR3 sequence reads: CASSFFLRGPYNEQFF. The DNA of the CDR3 is TGTGCCAGCAGCTTCTTCCTCAGGGGCCCCTACAATGAGCAGTTCTTC.

The chain carries TRBV30 and TRBJ1-5; TRBD1 aligns across 9 bases. Germline CDR1 and CDR2: GTSNPN and SVGIG (reference sequence). V lost 0 bases to trimming and J lost 5 bases; unmatched junction nucleotides: 8. The CDR3 contains 16 residues. CDR3 sequence reads: CAWSVRQGGAYQPQHF. The CDR3 bases are TGTGCCTGGAGTGTACGACAGGGGGGTGCCTATCAGCCCCAGCATTTT. Full variable domain (missing parts from reference TRBV30 and TRBJ1-5): SQTIHQWPATLVQPVGSPLSLECTVEGTSNPNLYWYRQAAGRGLQLLFYSVGIGQISSEVPQNLSASRPQDRQFILSSKKLLLSDSGFYLCAWSVRQGGAYQPQHFGDGTRLSIL.

V is TRBV6-5 and J is TRBJ2-2; the D is unclear. The CDR3 consists of 15 residues. V lost 0 bases and J 1 base, leaving 6 bases between the germline ends. CDR1 is MNHEY, CDR2 SVGAGI, per germline. The CDR3 coding sequence is TGTGCCAGCAGTTACTCGTGGCAGAACACCGGGGAGCTGTTTTTT. Amino acids: CASSYSWQNTGELFF.

The chain couples TRBV7-2 to TRBJ2-3, with D possibly matching TRBD2 (7 bases). This CDR3 has 15 amino acids. Germline V gene sequence: CDR1 SGHTA, CDR2 FQGNSA. Trimming cost V 2 bases and J 5 bases, with 14 bases left between them. CDR3 DNA: TGTGCCAGCAGCTTAAACGGGGGGCCGCTAGATACGCAGTATTTT. It specifies CASSLNGGPLDTQYF.

This chain connects TRBV5-1 to TRBJ1-5, with 7 nucleotides matching TRBD1. The CDR3 has 16 amino acids. J was trimmed by 5 bases and V by 0 bases; bases with no gene match: 8. The germline gives CDR1 SGHRS, CDR2 YFSETQ. The CDR3 nucleotides are TGCGCCAGCAGCTTGGGGACAGGCAGCTTCGATCAGCCCCAGCATTTT. Amino acids: CASSLGTGSFDQPQHF.

The V call is TRBV4-3, the J call TRBJ2-7; no clear D gene. Germline-derived CDR1 and CDR2 are LGHNA and YSLEER. The germline V and J ends were trimmed by 4 bases and 4 bases, with 11 bases remaining between them. There are 13 residues in the CDR3. This CDR3 reads CASSRGREYEQYF. In nucleotides, the CDR3 is TGCGCCAGCAGCCGCGGTCGAGAATACGAGCAGTACTTC.

J is TRBJ2-7 and V is TRBV4-2; a weak D match, TRBD2 (6 bases). The ends were cut back, 1 base at V and 7 bases at J, with 23 bases in the middle. The CDR3 runs 17 residues. Per the germline V gene, CDR1 is LGHNA and CDR2 is YNFKEQ. Written as DNA, the CDR3 is TGTGCCAGCAGCCAAGGGGGCCCCCCGCGGCCTGGGGGGGAGCAGTACTTC. Amino acids: CASSQGGPPRPGGEQYF.

This sequence joins TRBV7-3 and TRBJ1-2; D may be TRBD1 (5 bases). The V and J ends lost 5 bases and 4 bases respectively, with 17 bases between them. The length of the CDR3 is 15 residues. Germline-derived CDR1 and CDR2 are SGHTA and FQGTGA. CDR3: CASSPSGGGGYGYTF. In DNA form, the CDR3 reads TGTGCCAGCAGCCCGTCGGGAGGTGGGGGCTATGGCTACACCTTC.

The rearrangement joins TRBV24-1 to TRBJ1-5, with D perhaps matching TRBD1 (6 bases). The germline V and J ends were trimmed by 9 bases and 6 bases, with 17 bases remaining between them. The germline V gene encodes CDR1 KGHDR and CDR2 SFDVKD. The CDR3 covers 14 residues. CDR3 loop: CATRGGGPAQPQHF. The DNA of the CDR3 is TGTGCCACCCGAGGCGGGGGGCCTGCTCAGCCCCAGCATTTT.

The chain employs TRBV10-2 and TRBJ2-2; the D is unclear. The CDR3 has 13 amino acids. The germline V and J ends were trimmed by 4 bases and 4 bases, with 7 bases remaining between them. The germline CDR1 and CDR2 sequences are WSHSY and SAAADI. The CDR3 spells CASSGFGTGELFF. CDR3 coding DNA: TGCGCCAGCAGTGGATTCGGCACCGGGGAGCTGTTTTTT.

This chain uses TRBV9 with TRBJ1-6; D gene ambiguous. CDR1 is SGDLS, CDR2 YYNGEE, per germline. The V end was cut by 0 bases, the J end by 2 bases, with 6 bases between. This CDR3 contains 15 residues. The CDR3 DNA sequence: TGTGCCAGCAGCGTAGGGCAAACCTATAATTCACCCCTCCACTTT. It is translated as CASSVGQTYNSPLHF.